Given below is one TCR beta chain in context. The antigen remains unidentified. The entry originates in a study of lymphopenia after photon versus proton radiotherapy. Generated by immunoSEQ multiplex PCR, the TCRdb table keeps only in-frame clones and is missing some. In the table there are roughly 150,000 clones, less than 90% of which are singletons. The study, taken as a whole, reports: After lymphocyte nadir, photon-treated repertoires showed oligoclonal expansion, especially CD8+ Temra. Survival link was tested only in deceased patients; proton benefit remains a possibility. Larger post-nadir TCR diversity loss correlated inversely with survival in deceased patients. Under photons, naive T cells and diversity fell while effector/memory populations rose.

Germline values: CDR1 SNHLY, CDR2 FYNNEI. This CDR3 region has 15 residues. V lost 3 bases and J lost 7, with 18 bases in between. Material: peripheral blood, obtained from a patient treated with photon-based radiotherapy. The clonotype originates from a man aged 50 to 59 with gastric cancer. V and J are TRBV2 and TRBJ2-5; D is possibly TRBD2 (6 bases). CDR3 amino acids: CASSDRGSAGRTQYF. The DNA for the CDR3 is TGTGCCAGCAGTGATCGGGGTAGCGCCGGGAGGACCCAGTACTTC.